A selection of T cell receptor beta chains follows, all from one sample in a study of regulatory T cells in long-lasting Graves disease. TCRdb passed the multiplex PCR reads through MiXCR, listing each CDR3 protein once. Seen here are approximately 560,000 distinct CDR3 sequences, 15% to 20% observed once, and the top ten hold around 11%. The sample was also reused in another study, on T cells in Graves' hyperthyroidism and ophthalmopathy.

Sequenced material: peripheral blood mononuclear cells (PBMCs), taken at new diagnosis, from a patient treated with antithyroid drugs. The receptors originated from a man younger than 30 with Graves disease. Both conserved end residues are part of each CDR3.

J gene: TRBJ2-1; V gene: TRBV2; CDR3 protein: CASRAGLAYIDEQFF
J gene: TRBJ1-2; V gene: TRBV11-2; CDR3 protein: CASSLEAGANYGYTF
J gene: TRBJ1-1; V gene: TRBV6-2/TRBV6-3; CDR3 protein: CASSSPGQGTEAFF
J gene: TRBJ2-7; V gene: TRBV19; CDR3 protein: CASSRTGGNYEQYF
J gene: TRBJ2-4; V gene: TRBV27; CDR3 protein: CASTPGGQPKNIQYF
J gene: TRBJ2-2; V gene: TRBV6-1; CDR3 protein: CASTNRGDTGELFF
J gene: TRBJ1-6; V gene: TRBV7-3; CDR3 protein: CASSLMPNSPLHF
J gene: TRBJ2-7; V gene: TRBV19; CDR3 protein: CASSKDSITQQYF
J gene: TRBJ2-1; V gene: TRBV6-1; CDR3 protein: CASSDEISFEQFF
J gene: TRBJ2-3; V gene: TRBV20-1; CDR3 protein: CSARDTGGSDTQYF
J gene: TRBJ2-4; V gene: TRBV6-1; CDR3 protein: CASSLSGRKDIQYF
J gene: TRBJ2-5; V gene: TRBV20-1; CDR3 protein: CSARRQPQETQYF
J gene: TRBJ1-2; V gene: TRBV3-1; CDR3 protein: CASSHGGSRTTYGYTF
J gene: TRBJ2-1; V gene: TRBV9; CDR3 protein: CASSVALAGGISYNEQFF
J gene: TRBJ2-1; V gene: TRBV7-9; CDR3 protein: CASSQPRTGRAGNEQFF
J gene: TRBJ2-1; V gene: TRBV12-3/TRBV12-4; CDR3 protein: CASRRLAGVVNEQFF
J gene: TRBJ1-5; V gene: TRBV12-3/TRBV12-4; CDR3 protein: CASMDRRDQPQHF
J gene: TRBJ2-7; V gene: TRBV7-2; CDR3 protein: CASSRDSGRVYEQYF
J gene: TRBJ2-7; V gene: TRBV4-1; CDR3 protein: CASSQVGRAYEQYF
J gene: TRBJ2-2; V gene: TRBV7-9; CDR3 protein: CASSFSGGWTTGELFF
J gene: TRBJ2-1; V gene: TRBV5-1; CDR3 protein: CASYQGYEQFF
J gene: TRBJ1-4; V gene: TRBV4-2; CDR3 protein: CASSQVVQGANEKLFF
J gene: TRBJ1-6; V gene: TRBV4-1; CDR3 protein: CASSPPAESSPLHF
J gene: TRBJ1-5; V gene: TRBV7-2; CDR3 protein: CASSFRPGLGQPQHF
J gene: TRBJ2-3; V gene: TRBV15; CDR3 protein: CATSRRWDTQYF
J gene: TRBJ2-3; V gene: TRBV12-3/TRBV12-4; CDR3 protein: CASSFLMGPSTDTQYF
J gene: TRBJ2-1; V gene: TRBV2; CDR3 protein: CASSTNDNEQFF
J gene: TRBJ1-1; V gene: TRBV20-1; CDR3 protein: CSARAVGDRMDEAFF
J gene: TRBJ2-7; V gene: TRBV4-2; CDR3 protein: CASSQSLGGDYEQYF
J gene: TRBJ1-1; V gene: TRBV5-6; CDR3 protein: CASSLVGVAAPEAFF
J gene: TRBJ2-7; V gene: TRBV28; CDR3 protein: CASKGAGGELAGVHYEQYF
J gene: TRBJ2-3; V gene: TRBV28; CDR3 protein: CASSLLASGKSDTQYF
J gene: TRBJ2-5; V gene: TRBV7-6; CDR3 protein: CASSRTGVGGETQYF
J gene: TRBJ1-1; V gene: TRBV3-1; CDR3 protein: CASVRGGGTEAFF
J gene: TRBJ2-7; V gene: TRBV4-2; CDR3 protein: CASSPRDNEQYF
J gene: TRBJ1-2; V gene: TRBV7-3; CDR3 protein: CASSLRRGRGIARYGYTF
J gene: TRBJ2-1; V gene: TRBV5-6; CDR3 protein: CASSLEGQGSYNEQFF